The 28 T cell receptor beta chains presented below share a single source sample, sequenced in a study of T cells after yellow fever vaccination. TCRdb used MiXCR to reprocess the 5' RACE reads, holding one entry per CDR3 protein. The table records 500,000 to 650,000 distinct CDR3 sequences, more than 9% of them present only once. This specimen was PBMCs, taken on the day of the yellow fever booster vaccination. These receptor sequences come from a man between 25 and 39 years old who received the YFV17D yellow fever vaccine.

This clonotype has a handful of counts. V and J are TRBV28 and TRBJ2-7; 8 bases are a match to TRBD1. In germline, CDR1 is MDHEN, CDR2 SYDVKM. The CDR3 spans 13 residues. Losses at the gene ends were 6 bases for V and 3 bases for J; bases not matched to a gene: 4. CDR3 in DNA: TGTGCCAGCAGGACGGGACAGGTCTACGAGCAGTACTTC. The encoded protein is CASRTGQVYEQYF.

This clonotype was recorded a few times. This rearrangement joins TRBV5-4 to TRBJ2-5; TRBD1 matches at 9 bases. CDR1 is SGHNT, CDR2 YYREEE, per germline (reference sequence). The length of the CDR3 is 15 residues. The junction had 5 bases not matched to a gene; V was cut back by 1 base and J by 4 bases. Written as DNA, the CDR3 is TGTGCCAGCAGCTTGACAGGGGGCGAGGGAGAGACCCAGTACTTC. Its translation is CASSLTGGEGETQYF.

This clonotype was picked up many times. The chain links TRBV10-3 to TRBJ2-3, with TRBD2 matching 13 bases. CDR3 length: 17 residues. Germline V lookup: CDR1 ENHRY, CDR2 SYGVKD. Trimming at V came to 2 bases and at J to 3 bases, leaving 5 bases not matched to a gene. CDR3 coding DNA: TGTGCCATCAGTGAGGGTTGGACTAGCGGGAGAACAGATACGCAGTATTTT. This sequence encodes CAISEGWTSGRTDTQYF.

This clonotype has at least ten counts. The V and J genes are TRBV10-2 and TRBJ2-1; the match to TRBD2 covers 12 bases. CDR1 WSHSY and CDR2 SAAADI come from the germline V gene. The V and J ends lost 6 bases and 4 bases, in that order; junction bases with no gene match: 4. This CDR3 region has 15 residues. The CDR3 region has the DNA TGCGCCAGCAGAGACGGGACTAGCGGGTACAATGAGCAGTTCTTC. It yields the protein CASRDGTSGYNEQFF.

This chain connects TRBV27 to TRBJ2-2; 8 bases fit TRBD1. Germline lookup yields CDR1 MNHEY and CDR2 SMNVEV (reference sequence). After removal of 10 bases from V and 2 bases from J, the junction contained 6 bases not matched to a gene. The CDR3 runs 14 residues. CDR3 loop: CATWDRTNTGELFF. CDR3 bases: TGTGCCACCTGGGACAGGACAAACACCGGGGAGCTGTTTTTT.

This clonotype has just a few counts. The rearrangement links TRBV7-2 to TRBJ2-5; 10 bases fit TRBD2. This CDR3 comprises 16 residues. The V and J ends lost 5 bases and 2 bases, in that order; junction bases with no gene match: 8. Germline values: CDR1 SGHTA, CDR2 FQGNSA. The CDR3 loop is CASSRTSGDLQETQYF. CDR3 sequence (DNA): TGTGCCAGCAGCCGGACTAGCGGAGACCTTCAAGAGACCCAGTACTTC.

This chain joins TRBV25-1 and TRBJ2-2; no reliable D call. The CDR3 has 15 amino acids. Germline CDR1 MGHDK, CDR2 SYGVNS. Trimming pared 2 bases from V and 4 bases from J, leaving 11 bases between. DNA for the CDR3: TGTGCCAGCAGTGAAACGGATTTTCTCACCGGGGAGCTGTTTTTT. Its translation: CASSETDFLTGELFF.

The CDR3 coding sequence is TGCAGTGCTAGAGGCCATACAGATACGCAGTATTTT. Its protein product is CSARGHTDTQYF. The rearrangement uses TRBV20-1 and TRBJ2-3; D not resolved. V lost 1 base to trimming and J lost 3 bases, with 5 bases between them. The CDR3 has 12 residues. Looked up from germline, CDR1 is DFQATT and CDR2 is SNEGSKA (reference sequence).

The sample holds many counts of this clonotype. The rearrangement links TRBV12-3 or TRBV12-4 to TRBJ2-2, with D tentatively TRBD2 (6 bases). The CDR3 length is 15 residues. Between the trimmed V and J ends, which lost 5 bases and 6 bases, there was a span of 16 bases. This chain's CDR3 is CASSLKRAGAGELFF. The DNA of the CDR3 is TGTGCCAGCAGTCTCAAGCGGGCTGGGGCCGGGGAGCTGTTTTTT.

The chain links TRBV6-1 to TRBJ2-3; D unresolved. The CDR3 consists of 13 residues. The germline V gene encodes CDR1 MNHNS and CDR2 SASEGT. V was cut by 8 bases and J by 2 bases, with 11 bases left in between. In nucleotides, the CDR3 is TGTGCCAGCCACGACGGATACACAGATACGCAGTATTTT. It is translated as CASHDGYTDTQYF.

This clonotype was seen at least ten times. The J gene is TRBJ2-7, the V gene TRBV29-1; no clear D. The CDR3 has 11 amino acids. The V gene's germline CDR1 is SQVTM and CDR2 ANQGSEA. The V gene lost 1 base and the J gene lost 3 bases, with 4 bases spanning the gap. Written as DNA, the CDR3 is TGCAGCGTTGAAGTATACTACGAGCAGTACTTC. Residues: CSVEVYYEQYF.

This clonotype was detected only a few times. The chain couples TRBV18 to TRBJ2-5; D is perhaps TRBD1 (5 bases). Deletions cut 0 bases from V and 3 bases from J, with 8 bases between. CDR3 length equals 14 residues. The V gene's germline CDR1 is KGHSH and CDR2 LQKENI. The CDR3, as DNA: TGTGCCAGCTCACCACCTGGACACGAAGAGACCCAGTACTTC. Its protein is CASSPPGHEETQYF.

This clonotype has more than one count but fewer than ten. The CDR3 here is CASSYTLFQETQYF. The CDR3 coding sequence is TGTGCCAGCAGCTACACTCTCTTCCAAGAGACCCAGTACTTC. The chain carries TRBV6-2 or TRBV6-3 and TRBJ2-5, with no clear D. The CDR3 extends over 14 amino acids. Looked up from germline, CDR1 is MNHEY and CDR2 is SVGEGT. Trimming took 6 bases from V and 1 from J, leaving 12 bases between them.

Ten or more counts support this clonotype. The chain couples TRBV7-6 to TRBJ2-1; D uncertain. Germline CDR1 reads SGHVS; CDR2 reads FNYEAQ. The CDR3 sequence is 16 residues long. Trimming removed 3 bases from V and 7 bases from J, with 19 bases in between. The CDR3 loop is CASSFSAYPGGNEQFF. The CDR3 DNA is TGTGCCAGCAGCTTCTCGGCCTACCCGGGTGGGAATGAGCAGTTCTTC.

This clonotype was counted between two and nine times. The V and J genes are TRBV7-2 and TRBJ2-1; D is unclear. The CDR3 extends over 14 amino acids. Deletions cut 6 bases from V and 7 bases from J, with 16 bases between. Germline loops: CDR1 SGHTA, CDR2 FQGNSA. The CDR3 spells CASRSLVEGNEQFF. CDR3 DNA sequence: TGTGCCAGCAGGTCTTTAGTAGAAGGTAATGAGCAGTTCTTC. The whole variable domain, filled in from reference TRBV7-2 and TRBJ2-1, reads GAGVSQSPSNKVTEKGKDVELRCDPISGHTALYWYRQSLGQGLEFLIYFQGNSAPDKSGLPSDRFSAERTGGSVSTLTIQRTQQEDSAVYLCASRSLVEGNEQFFGPGTRLTVL.

CDR3 sequence (DNA): TGTGCCAGCAGCTATGGGGGGTCAAACACTGAAGCTTTCTTT. Its protein product is CASSYGGSNTEAFF. The chain couples TRBV12-3 or TRBV12-4 to TRBJ1-1; the D gene is possibly TRBD1 (5 bases). The CDR3 sequence is 14 residues long. With 6 bases removed from V and 2 bases from J, the gap between germline ends came to 13 bases.

This clonotype has a handful of counts. This chain connects TRBV2 to TRBJ2-5; 11 positions match TRBD1. Germline V gives CDR1 SNHLY, CDR2 FYNNEI. This CDR3 is built from 15 residues. Unmatched junction bases numbered 4, after V lost 3 bases and J lost 4 bases. CDR3 in amino acids: CASSDPDRGRETQYF. The CDR3 region has the DNA TGTGCCAGCAGTGACCCGGACAGGGGGCGAGAGACCCAGTACTTC. Complete variable domain (other parts from reference TRBV2 and TRBJ2-5): EPEVTQTPSHQVTQMGQEVILRCVPISNHLYFYWYRQILGQKVEFLVSFYNNEISEKSEIFDDQFSVERPDGSNFTLKIRSTKLEDSAMYFCASSDPDRGRETQYFGPGTRLLVL.

This clonotype was counted many times. The chain carries TRBV18 and TRBJ2-7, with 7 positions matching TRBD2. Per the germline V gene, CDR1 is KGHSH and CDR2 is LQKENI. V trimming: 3 bases; J trimming: 4 bases; junction bases outside the gene matches: 9. The CDR3 runs to 15 residues. The CDR3 coding sequence is TGTGCCAGCTCACCCGCGGGAGACCCCCTTTACGAGCAGTACTTC. Translated, it gives CASSPAGDPLYEQYF.

This clonotype occurred a few times. This chain connects TRBV29-1 to TRBJ2-4, with TRBD2 matching 11 bases. The CDR3 consists of 15 residues. The V gene's germline CDR1 is SQVTM and CDR2 ANQGSEA. The junction had 6 bases not matched to a gene; V was cut back by 7 bases and J by 1 base. The CDR3, as DNA: TGCAGCGCAGTGCTAGCGGGAGGTGCCAAAAACATTCAGTACTTC. This codes for CSAVLAGGAKNIQYF. The full variable domain, with the rest looked up from reference TRBV29-1 and TRBJ2-4, is SAVISQKPSRDICQRGTSLTIQCQVDSQVTMMFWYRQQPGQSLTLIATANQGSEATYESGFVIDKFPISRPNLTFSTLTVSNMSPEDSSIYLCSAVLAGGAKNIQYFGAGTRLSVL.

This clonotype was found a few times. Here the CDR3 reads CASSASKTQYF. CDR3 sequence (DNA): TGTGCCAGCAGCGCGAGTAAGACCCAGTACTTC. V gene TRBV5-4 combines with J gene TRBJ2-5; D call uncertain. Trimming stripped 4 bases from V and 6 bases from J, with 7 bases between. The CDR3 totals 11 residues. CDR1 and CDR2 (germline): SGHNT, YYREEE (reference sequence).

This clonotype was counted between two and nine times. The rearrangement uses TRBV25-1 and TRBJ2-7; D gene unclear. Trimming took 3 bases from V and 7 from J, leaving 16 bases between them. Germline CDR1 is MGHDK and CDR2 is SYGVNS. This CDR3 has 14 amino acids. CDR3 region: CASSDELRSAEQYF. The CDR3 DNA reads TGTGCCAGCAGTGACGAACTGAGATCGGCGGAGCAGTACTTC.

This clonotype has more than one count but fewer than ten. The chain uses TRBV20-1 and TRBJ2-3; 12 bases agree with TRBD2. The CDR3 extends over 16 amino acids. Germline CDR1 DFQATT, CDR2 SNEGSKA (reference sequence). The trim removed 4 bases at V and 2 bases at J, leaving 7 bases unmatched. Here the CDR3 reads CSAISGTSGYTDTQYF. CDR3 DNA sequence: TGCAGTGCTATCTCCGGGACTAGCGGGTACACAGATACGCAGTATTTT.

The CDR3 DNA sequence: TGTGCCAGCAGCTTAGCGTGGGATGGCTACACCTTC. Translation: CASSLAWDGYTF. J is TRBJ1-2 and V is TRBV7-8; D gene uncertain. The V gene lost 0 bases and the J gene lost 6 bases, with 5 bases spanning the gap. The germline V gene encodes CDR1 SGHVS and CDR2 FQNEAQ. This CDR3 is 12 amino acids long.

This clonotype was observed a few times. This chain joins TRBV7-9 and TRBJ2-7, with a tentative D call TRBD1 (6 bases). Trimming cost V 0 bases and J 7 bases, with 10 bases left between them. CDR1 is SEHNR and CDR2 is FQNEAQ in the germline V gene (reference sequence). The CDR3 is made up of 13 amino acids. As DNA, the CDR3 is TGTGCCAGCAGCTTAGCGGGGGCTACGGAGCAGTACTTC. It encodes CASSLAGATEQYF. Using reference TRBV7-9 and TRBJ2-7 for the parts outside the CDR3, the full variable domain is DTGVSQNPRHKITKRGQNVTFRCDPISEHNRLYWYRQTLGQGPEFLTYFQNEAQLEKSRLLSDRFSAERPKGSFSTLEIQRTEQGDSAMYLCASSLAGATEQYFGPGTRLTVT.

The table lists this clonotype with a count of one. The V call is TRBV7-9, the J call TRBJ2-3; possibly TRBD1 for D (6 bases). CDR3 length: 15 amino acids. V lost 7 bases and J lost 0, with 14 bases in between. Germline V CDR1 and CDR2: SEHNR, FQNEAQ (reference sequence). CDR3 bases: TGTGCCAGCACCCGGGACACCTTGAGCACAGATACGCAGTATTTT. Its translation: CASTRDTLSTDTQYF.

This clonotype was seen a few times. The chain employs TRBV12-3 or TRBV12-4 and TRBJ1-6; TRBD1 might be the D (6 bases). This CDR3 spans 13 amino acids. Between the trimmed V and J ends, which lost 5 bases and 9 bases, there was a span of 11 bases. This chain's CDR3 is CASSQTGTSPLHF. In DNA form, the CDR3 reads TGTGCCAGCAGTCAAACAGGGACTTCACCCCTCCACTTT.

The chain combines TRBV5-4 with TRBJ2-1; D tentatively reads TRBD1 or TRBD2 (5 bases each). The CDR3 consists of 17 residues. Germline V CDR1 and CDR2: SGHNT, YYREEE (reference sequence). V was cut by 2 bases and J by 0 bases, with 15 bases left in between. DNA for the CDR3: TGTGCCAGCAGCTTAAGTTCGGGACCAGGCTCCTACAATGAGCAGTTCTTC. This sequence encodes CASSLSSGPGSYNEQFF.

V usage is TRBV5-1 and J usage is TRBJ2-2; D gene unclear. The germline V gene has CDR1 SGHRS and CDR2 YFSETQ. The CDR3 sequence is 13 residues long. V was shortened by 4 bases and J by 8 bases, with 12 bases between the two germline ends. DNA of the CDR3: TGCGCCAGCAGCCTGGACCCTGAGGGGGAGCTGTTTTTT. Its translation is CASSLDPEGELFF. Drawing the rest from reference TRBV5-1 and TRBJ2-2, the complete variable domain is KAGVTQTPRYLIKTRGQQVTLSCSPISGHRSVSWYQQTPGQGLQFLFEYFSETQRNKGNFPGRFSGRQFSNSRSEMNVSTLELGDSALYLCASSLDPEGELFFGEGSRLTVL.